This T cell receptor beta chain was identified in a study of shared clonotypes between healthy human individuals. Some clones are missing from TCRdb's copy, which holds only in-frame ones; the method was immunoSEQ multiplex PCR. Of over 850,000 clones listed, roughly 74% are singletons. The receptor was isolated from a man aged 18 to 29 in good health. Some clones in this sample may be carry-over from other donors' samples. The specimen was memory CD4+ T cells from PBMCs. Subset given: CD45RA-negative fraction.

CDR3 DNA sequence: TGTGCCAGCAGCCCTCGGGACAGCTCTGGAAACACCATATATTTT. It encodes CASSPRDSSGNTIYF. V gene TRBV7-6 combines with J gene TRBJ1-3; 7 bases match TRBD1. The CDR3 consists of 15 residues. Germline trimming cut 5 bases from V and 0 bases from J; bases unmatched to any gene: 4. Germline lookup yields CDR1 SGHVS and CDR2 FNYEAQ.